This section outlines one T cell receptor (beta chain) sequence together with its context. The clone's antigen remains unknown. These data come from a study of CXCR3-negative and CXCR3-positive naive CD8 T cells (dated by TCRdb to 2018 to 2020). Background on the whole study: In total, roughly 150 million TRB reads were obtained, or roughly 1.5 +/- 0.3 million reads per library. Diversity and physicochemical repertoire analyses covered about a dozen donors pooled from two independent experiments. For the TRBV-TRBJ cluster analysis, the naive subsets came from roughly 5 donors, while the memory cells came from 3 donors. What the work shows at the level of the full study, not this receptor alone: Surface CD5, linked to self-reactivity in mice, was comparable between naive subsets; TCR interaction strength was therefore also inferred from TRB CDR3 physicochemical properties. Naive CXCR3-negative and CXCR3-positive cells from the same donor showed similar TRBV-TRBJ usage, whereas memory cells showed distinct patterns. CXCR3 expression partially decreased after cryopreservation, so most assays used freshly isolated PBMCs. TRB CDR3s from CXCR3-positive naive cells showed higher hydrophobicity (lower Kidera factor 4), lower energy, and higher strength and volume indices than CXCR3-negative naive cells. Repertoire diversity was comparably high in both naive subsets but much lower in memory CD8+ T cells.

For each CD8+ T cell subset, flow sorting was done in triplicate, and roughly 330,000 cells per subset went directly into RLT lysis buffer. To keep memory contaminants out, a stringent definition of naive CD8+ T cells was applied: CD45RO-CCR7+CD27+CD95-. Using standard density gradient centrifugation, peripheral blood mononuclear cells were isolated from buffy coats. A FACSAria III was used to flow-sort naive CXCR3-negative and CXCR3-positive CD8+ T cells. Total RNA was extracted from sorted cells with an RNeasy Mini Kit. The run used a NextSeq 550. The Human TCR Profiling Kit (MiLaboratory) was used to prepare UMI-labeled 5' RACE TRB cDNA libraries. cDNA synthesis used the entire amount of extracted RNA, and PCR amplification then used the entire amount of cDNA produced. Libraries were prepared in parallel with an identical number of PCR cycles. Processing in the source paper ran as follows. About 50,000 +/- 9,200 unique UMI-labeled TRB cDNA molecules per library were extracted with MIGEC and MiXCR, with at least two reads per UMI required. On average, about 40,000 +/- 10,000 functional in-frame TRB CDR3 nucleotide clonotypes lacking stop codons were found per library. Diversity metrics, including normalized Shannon-Wiener and Chao1, were computed in VDJtools after downsampling to 5000 UMI-labeled TRB molecules per sample. Clonotype-size-weighted physicochemical properties of the central five CDR3 residues (interaction energy, strength, volume and Kidera factor 4) were computed in VDJtools. TCRdb reprocessed the reads and lists each CDR3 protein sequence as a single entry, with no DNA. These V and J calls rely on TCRdb rather than the paper's analysis. The sample has 100,000 to 150,000 distinct CDR3 sequences on record. The ten largest clones add up to roughly 0.3% of the sample.

The CDR3 sequence holds 15 residues, the cysteine and phenylalanine included. The nucleotide record is missing. The CDR1 and CDR2 encoded by the germline V gene are SGHAT and FQNNGV. The receptor was isolated from a human donor in good health. Some clones in this sample may be carry-over from other donors' samples. The material sequenced was naive CXCR3- CD8+ T cells from blood. The intended sense of this specimen's cell subset or site label: CD45RO-CCR7+CD27+CD95- naive CD8+ T cells lacking CXCR3 (TNR3-). This chain joins TRBV11-2 to TRBJ1-2; TCRdb's D call, TRBD1, is unchecked because there is no DNA. CDR3 reads: CASSLATLGGYGYTF. Where the CDR3 stops, the reference TRBV11-2 and TRBJ1-2 genes take over; the full variable domain is EAGVAQSPRYKIIEKRQSVAFWCNPISGHATLYWYQQILGQGPKLLIQFQNNGVVDDSQLPKDRFSAERLKGVDSTLKIQPAKLEDSAVYLCASSLATLGGYGYTFGSGTRLTVV.